This T cell receptor beta chain emerged from a study of T cell responses to AZD1222 COVID-19 vaccine. V lost 5 bases and J lost 9, with 13 bases in between. Germline loops: CDR1 MNHEY, CDR2 SMNVEV (reference sequence). This CDR3 comprises 12 residues. Some clones are missing from TCRdb's copy, which holds only in-frame ones; the method was immunoSEQ multiplex PCR. The sample lists under 95,000 clones; roughly 90% were seen once. This specimen consisted of peripheral blood, obtained 28 days after the second AZD1222 dose. The J gene is TRBJ1-1, the V gene TRBV27, with a possible D match to TRBD1 (6 bases). The TCR originated in an adult who received the AZD1222 COVID-19 vaccine. The CDR3 DNA reads TGTGCCAGCAGTAAACAGGGAGGAAAAGCTTTCTTT. Translating gives CASSKQGGKAFF.